The present T cell receptor beta chain was sequenced within a study of blood T cell repertoires in COVID-19. Study-wide context: The cDNA or gDNA used as material had been derived from T cells, B-cell-depleted T cells, or PBMCs.

In germline, CDR1 is SGHRS, CDR2 YFSETQ. The length of the CDR3 is 17 residues. J gave up 2 bases and V 0 bases, and 8 bases lay outside the gene matches. Clones were sequenced by immunoSEQ multiplex PCR, and TCRdb holds only the in-frame ones, with some missing. This sample carries roughly 180,000 clones, about 81% of them seen once, and the ten largest clones take about 12%. The chain combines TRBV5-1 with TRBJ2-3; 8 bases are a match to TRBD2. The receptor was derived from a woman aged 80 or over with COVID-19, enrolled during active disease. Sequences were obtained from peripheral blood. The CDR3 DNA sequence: TGCGCCAGCAGCTTGGGTGGACTAGCAGCAAACACAGATACGCAGTATTTT. Encoded protein: CASSLGGLAANTDTQYF.